The present T cell receptor beta chain was sequenced within a study of blood T cell repertoires in COVID-19 (TCRdb year 2020). Turning to the overall study: The collaborator samples originated in the United States, Italy and Spain and spanned the acute and convalescent phases of COVID-19. The material from the prospective study consisted of cDNA or gDNA derived from T cells, B-cell-depleted T cells, or PBMCs. The dataset comprised deeply sampled blood TCRbeta repertoires from subjects exposed to, actively infected with, or recovered from COVID-19. The repertoires were made available in a free public database intended to serve as a resource for research on the immune response to SARS-CoV-2. The samples were drawn from the first 160 participants of the ongoing ImmuneRACE study and from 1,254 subjects provided by 6 global collaborators. A de-identified subject ID, COVID-19 status, age in years and sex were almost always included in the sample metadata. HLA class I and class II types, where available, came from metadata supplied by the sample provider rather than from assay-based typing.

CDR1 and CDR2 are drawn from the germline V gene: LGHNA, YNFKEQ. Trimming takes 1 base from V and 0 bases from J, and the germline ends sit 10 bases apart. From the cysteine up to the phenylalanine, the CDR3 has a length of 16 residues. Kept here is only the CDR3 DNA, which spans 48 bases and is read in frame from base 1. TCRbeta CDR3 regions were amplified from genomic DNA using the immunoSEQ Assay, a bias-controlled multiplex PCR. The authors' pipeline ran thus. Within the assay, amplification of reference gene primers was used to estimate how many nucleated cells each sample contained. To quantify the absolute abundance of each unique TCRbeta CDR3 rearrangement, sequence reads were collapsed and filtered. For each sample, productive Simpson clonality was calculated as the square root of Simpson's diversity index over productive rearrangements. Entries here come from immuneACCESS through TCRdb and include only in-frame sequences with V and J called. Some clones fail to appear in such tables; in the studies checked, an unresolved V gene covers under half of the shortfall, and the cause of the remainder is unknown. V, J and clone size are those of that table, while D and trimming were read from the DNA. The sample has about 85,000 clones on record, about 90% of them singletons. The ten largest clones take up more than 4.5% of the sample.

This clone was counted once. Its specific antigen is unknown. No base quality information exists; no much larger clone differs at one position. Each collaborating institution followed its own protocols to collect whole blood in K2EDTA tubes. For TCRbeta analysis, collaborators shipped samples in one of three forms: frozen whole blood, isolated PBMCs, or DNA extracted from either of those sample types. Study-level results and caveats: The amount of clinical and demographic metadata varied by source and participant and was provided uncurated.

The specimen was peripheral blood. This receptor was identified in an elderly woman with acute or convalescent COVID-19. Here the chain combines TRBV4-2 and TRBJ1-5, with the identity of the D gene unclear. The CDR3 region has the sequence CASSQGQVHSNQPQHF. In nucleotide form, the sequence is TGTGCCAGCAGCCAAGGACAAGTCCATAGCAATCAGCCCCAGCATTTT.